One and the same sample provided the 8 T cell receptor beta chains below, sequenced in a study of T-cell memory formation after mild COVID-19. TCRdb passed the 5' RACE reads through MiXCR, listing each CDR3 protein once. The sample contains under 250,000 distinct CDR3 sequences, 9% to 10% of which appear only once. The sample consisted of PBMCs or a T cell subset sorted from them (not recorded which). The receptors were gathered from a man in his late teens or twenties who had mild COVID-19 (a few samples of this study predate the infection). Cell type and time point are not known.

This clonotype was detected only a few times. CDR3 nucleotides: TGTGCCAGCAGTTTTAGGAGATGGAACGAGCAGTACTTC. It specifies CASSFRRWNEQYF. The chain uses TRBV12-3 or TRBV12-4 and TRBJ2-7; D is ambiguous. CDR3 length: 13 amino acids. V was clipped by 3 bases and J by 5 bases, with 11 bases between them.

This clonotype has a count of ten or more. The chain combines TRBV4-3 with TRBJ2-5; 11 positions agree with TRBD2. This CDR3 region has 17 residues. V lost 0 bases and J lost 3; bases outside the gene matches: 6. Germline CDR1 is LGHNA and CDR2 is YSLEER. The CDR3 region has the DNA TGCGCCAGCAGCCAAGATCTAGCGGGGGGACTCGAAGAGACCCAGTACTTC. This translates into CASSQDLAGGLEETQYF.

The CDR3 spells CAISEGMGGYTF. CDR3 sequence (DNA): TGTGCCATCAGTGAGGGTATGGGCGGCTACACCTTC. V and J are TRBV10-3 and TRBJ1-2; D gene ambiguous. CDR1 and CDR2 from the germline V gene are ENHRY and SYGVKD. The V and J ends lost 2 bases and 8 bases respectively, with 9 bases between them. The CDR3 is 12 residues long.

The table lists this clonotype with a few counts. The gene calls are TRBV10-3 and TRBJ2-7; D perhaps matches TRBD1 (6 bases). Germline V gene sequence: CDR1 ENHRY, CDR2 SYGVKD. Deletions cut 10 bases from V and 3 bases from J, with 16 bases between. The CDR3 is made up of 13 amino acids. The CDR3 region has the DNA TGTGCCACCTCACAGGGCGATCTCTACGAGCAGTACGTC. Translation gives CATSQGDLYEQYV.

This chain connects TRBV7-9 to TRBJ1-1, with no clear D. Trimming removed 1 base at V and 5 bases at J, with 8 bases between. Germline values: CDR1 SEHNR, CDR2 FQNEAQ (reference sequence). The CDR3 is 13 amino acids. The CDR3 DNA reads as TGTGCCAGCAGCTTAGTATTGGGGACTGAAGCTTTCTTT. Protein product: CASSLVLGTEAFF.

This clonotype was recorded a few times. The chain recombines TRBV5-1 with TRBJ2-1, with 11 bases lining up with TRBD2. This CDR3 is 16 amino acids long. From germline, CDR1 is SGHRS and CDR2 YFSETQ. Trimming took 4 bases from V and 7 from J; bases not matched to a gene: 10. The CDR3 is CASSTLAGGLANEQFF. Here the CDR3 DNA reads TGCGCCAGCAGCACCCTAGCGGGGGGCCTAGCGAATGAGCAGTTCTTC.

The CDR3 DNA reads as TGTGCCAGCAGTTACAAGGGACAAGCTAGCACAGATACGCAGTATTTT. Translated, it gives CASSYKGQASTDTQYF. The genes are TRBV6-5 and TRBJ2-3, with D possibly being TRBD1 (6 bases). The CDR3 spans 16 residues. Germline CDR1 MNHEY, CDR2 SVGAGI. Trimming removed 2 bases from V and 0 bases from J, with 12 bases in between.

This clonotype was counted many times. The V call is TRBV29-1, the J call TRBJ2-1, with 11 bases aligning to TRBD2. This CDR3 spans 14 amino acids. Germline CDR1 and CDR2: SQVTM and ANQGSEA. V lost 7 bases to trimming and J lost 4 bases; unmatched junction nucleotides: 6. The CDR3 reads CSALAGGSYNEQFF. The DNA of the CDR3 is TGCAGCGCTTTAGCGGGGGGGTCTTACAATGAGCAGTTCTTC.